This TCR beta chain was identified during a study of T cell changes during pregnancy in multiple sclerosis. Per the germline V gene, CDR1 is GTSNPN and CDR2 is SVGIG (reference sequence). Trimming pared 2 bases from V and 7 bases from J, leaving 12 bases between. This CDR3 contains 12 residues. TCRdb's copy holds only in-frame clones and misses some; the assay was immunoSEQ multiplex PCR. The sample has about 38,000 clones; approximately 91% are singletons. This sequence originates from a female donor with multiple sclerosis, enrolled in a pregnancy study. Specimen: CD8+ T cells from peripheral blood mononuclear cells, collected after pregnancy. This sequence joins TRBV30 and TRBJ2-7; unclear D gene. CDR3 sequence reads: CAWSSGRYEQYF. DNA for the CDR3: TGTGCCTGGAGTTCAGGCAGGTATGAGCAGTACTTC.